This T cell receptor beta chain was sequenced for a study of CXCR3-negative and CXCR3-positive naive CD8 T cells. Whole-study results and caveats: Similar TRBV-TRBJ usage was seen in naive cells (both CXCR3-negative and CXCR3-positive), but memory cells differed. Both of the naive subsets showed about the same high diversity, but memory CD8+ cells had much less. Naive cells positive for CXCR3 carried more hydrophobic TRB CDR3s than CXCR3-negative ones.

CD45RO-CCR7+CD27+CD95- marked naive CD8+ T cells. All TRB cDNA libraries came from 5' RACE performed with UMI labels. TCRdb re-called the 5' RACE reads and shows each CDR3 protein once, DNA omitted. In total, the table holds approximately 100,000 distinct CDR3 sequences. Details on this clonotype: What it binds is unknown.

Germline V CDR1 and CDR2: DFQATT, SNEGSKA (reference sequence). There are 12 residues in the CDR3. The receptor was isolated from a human donor in good health. Some clones in this sample may be carry-over from other donors' samples. This rearrangement joins TRBV20-1 to TRBJ2-7. Sequences were obtained from naive CXCR3- CD8+ T cells from blood. Subset denoted: CD45RO-CCR7+CD27+CD95- naive CD8+ T cells lacking CXCR3 (TNR3-). The CDR3 is CSARDRTYEQYF.